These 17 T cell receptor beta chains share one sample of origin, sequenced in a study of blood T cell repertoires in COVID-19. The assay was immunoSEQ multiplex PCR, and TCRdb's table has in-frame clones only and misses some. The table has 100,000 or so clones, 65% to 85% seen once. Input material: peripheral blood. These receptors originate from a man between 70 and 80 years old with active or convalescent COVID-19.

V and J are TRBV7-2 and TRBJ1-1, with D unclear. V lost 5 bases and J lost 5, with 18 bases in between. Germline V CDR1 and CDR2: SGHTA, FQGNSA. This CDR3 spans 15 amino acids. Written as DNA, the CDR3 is TGTGCCAGCAGCCCCCCCGGGGTGAGGAGTACTGAAGCTTTCTTT. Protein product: CASSPPGVRSTEAFF. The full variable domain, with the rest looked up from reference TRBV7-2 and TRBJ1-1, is GAGVSQSPSNKVTEKGKDVELRCDPISGHTALYWYRQSLGQGLEFLIYFQGNSAPDKSGLPSDRFSAERTGGSVSTLTIQRTQQEDSAVYLCASSPPGVRSTEAFFGQGTRLTVV.

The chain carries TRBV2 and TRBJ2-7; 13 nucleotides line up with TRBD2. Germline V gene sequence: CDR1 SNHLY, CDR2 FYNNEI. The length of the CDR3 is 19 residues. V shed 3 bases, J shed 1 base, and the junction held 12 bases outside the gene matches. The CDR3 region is CASSDGRRTSGGRSYEQYF. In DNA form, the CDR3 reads TGTGCCAGCAGTGATGGCCGTCGGACTAGCGGGGGACGTTCCTACGAGCAGTACTTC.

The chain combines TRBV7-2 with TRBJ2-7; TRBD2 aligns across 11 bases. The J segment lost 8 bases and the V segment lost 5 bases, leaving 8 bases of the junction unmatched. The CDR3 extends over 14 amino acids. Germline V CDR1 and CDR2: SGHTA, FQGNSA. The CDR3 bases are TGTGCCAGCAGCAATAGCGGGGGGGCCATCCAGCAGTACTTC. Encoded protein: CASSNSGGAIQQYF.

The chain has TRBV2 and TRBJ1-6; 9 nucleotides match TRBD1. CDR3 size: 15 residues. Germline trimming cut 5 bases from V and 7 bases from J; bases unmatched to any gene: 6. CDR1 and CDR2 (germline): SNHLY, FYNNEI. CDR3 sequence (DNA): TGTGCCAGCAGTCTTACAGGGGGCCCCAATTCACCCCTCCACTTT. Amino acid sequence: CASSLTGGPNSPLHF.

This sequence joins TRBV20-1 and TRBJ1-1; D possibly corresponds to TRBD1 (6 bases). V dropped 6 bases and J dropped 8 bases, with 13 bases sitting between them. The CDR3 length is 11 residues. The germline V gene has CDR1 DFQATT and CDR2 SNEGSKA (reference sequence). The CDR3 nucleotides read TGCAGTGCCCGGACAGTCCCGGAAGCTTTCTTT. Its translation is CSARTVPEAFF.

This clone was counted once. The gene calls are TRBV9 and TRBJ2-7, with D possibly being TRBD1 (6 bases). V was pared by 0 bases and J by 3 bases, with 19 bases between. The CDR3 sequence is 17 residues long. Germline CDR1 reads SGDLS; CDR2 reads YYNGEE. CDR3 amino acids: CASSVEDNWGRYYEQYF. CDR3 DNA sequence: TGTGCCAGCAGCGTAGAGGATAACTGGGGGCGATACTACGAGCAGTACTTC.

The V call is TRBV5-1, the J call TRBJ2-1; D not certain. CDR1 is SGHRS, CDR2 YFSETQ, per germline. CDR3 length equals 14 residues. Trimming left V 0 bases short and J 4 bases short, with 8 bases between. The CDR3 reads CASSLAPGYNEQFF. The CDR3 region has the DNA TGCGCCAGCAGCTTGGCCCCCGGGTACAATGAGCAGTTCTTC.

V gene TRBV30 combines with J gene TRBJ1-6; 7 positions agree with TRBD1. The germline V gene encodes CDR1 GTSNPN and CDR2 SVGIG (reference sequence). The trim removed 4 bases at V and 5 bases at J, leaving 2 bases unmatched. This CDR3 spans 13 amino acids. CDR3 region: CAWMGQNNSPLHF. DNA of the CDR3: TGTGCCTGGATGGGACAGAATAATTCACCCCTCCACTTT.

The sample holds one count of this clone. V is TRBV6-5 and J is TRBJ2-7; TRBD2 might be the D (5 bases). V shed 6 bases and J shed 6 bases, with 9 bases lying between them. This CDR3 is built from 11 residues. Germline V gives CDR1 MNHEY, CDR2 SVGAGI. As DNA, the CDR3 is TGTGCCAGCAGCAAAGGACTCGAGCAGTACTTC. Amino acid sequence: CASSKGLEQYF.

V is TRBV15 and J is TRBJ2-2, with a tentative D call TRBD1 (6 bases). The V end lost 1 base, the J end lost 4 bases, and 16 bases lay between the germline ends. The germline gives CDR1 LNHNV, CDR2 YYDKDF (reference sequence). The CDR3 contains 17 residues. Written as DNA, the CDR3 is TGTGCCACCAGCAGAGCGACGAACAGGGTGTCCACCGGGGAGCTGTTTTTT. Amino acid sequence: CATSRATNRVSTGELFF.

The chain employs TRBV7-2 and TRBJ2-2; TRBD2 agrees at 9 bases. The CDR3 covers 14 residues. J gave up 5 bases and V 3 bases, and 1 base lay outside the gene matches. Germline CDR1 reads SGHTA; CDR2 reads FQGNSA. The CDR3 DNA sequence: TGTGCCAGCAGCTTTAGCGGGGGTACCGGGGAGCTGTTTTTT. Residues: CASSFSGGTGELFF.

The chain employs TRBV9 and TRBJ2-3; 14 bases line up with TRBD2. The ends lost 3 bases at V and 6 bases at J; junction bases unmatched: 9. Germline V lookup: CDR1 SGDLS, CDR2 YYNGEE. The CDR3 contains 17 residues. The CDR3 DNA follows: TGTGCCAGCAGCGACCCGTCGACTAGCGGGGGGGTGGATACGCAGTATTTT. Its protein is CASSDPSTSGGVDTQYF.

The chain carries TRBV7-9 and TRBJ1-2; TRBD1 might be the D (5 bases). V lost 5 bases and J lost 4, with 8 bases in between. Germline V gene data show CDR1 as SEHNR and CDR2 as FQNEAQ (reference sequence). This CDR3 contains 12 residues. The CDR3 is CASSPGVYGYTF. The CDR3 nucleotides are TGTGCCAGCAGCCCGGGGGTCTATGGCTACACCTTC.

DNA of the CDR3: TGTGCCAGCAGCTTAAGCAGGGACTCCTACAATGAGCAGTTCTTC. It specifies CASSLSRDSYNEQFF. The chain uses TRBV7-3 and TRBJ2-1; the D gene is possibly TRBD1 (5 bases). This CDR3 has 15 amino acids. Germline V gene lookup returns CDR1 SGHTA and CDR2 FQGTGA. V lost 1 base and J 0 bases, leaving 7 bases between the germline ends.

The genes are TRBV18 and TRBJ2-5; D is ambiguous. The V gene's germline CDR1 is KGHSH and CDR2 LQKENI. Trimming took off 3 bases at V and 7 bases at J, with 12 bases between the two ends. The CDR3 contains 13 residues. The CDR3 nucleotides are TGTGCCAGCTCACCGGAGCAAGTAGGGACCCAGTACTTC. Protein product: CASSPEQVGTQYF.

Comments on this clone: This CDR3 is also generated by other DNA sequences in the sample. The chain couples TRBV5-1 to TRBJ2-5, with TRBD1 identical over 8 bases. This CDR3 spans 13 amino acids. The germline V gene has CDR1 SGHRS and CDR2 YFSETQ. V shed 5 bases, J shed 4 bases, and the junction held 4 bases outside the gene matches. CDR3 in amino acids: CASSYTGGETQYF. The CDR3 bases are TGCGCCAGCAGTTATACAGGGGGAGAGACCCAGTACTTC.

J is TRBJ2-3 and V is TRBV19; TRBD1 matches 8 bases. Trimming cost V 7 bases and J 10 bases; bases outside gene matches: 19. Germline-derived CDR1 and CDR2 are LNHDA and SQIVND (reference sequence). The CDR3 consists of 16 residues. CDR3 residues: CASTPDGQGAKASQYF. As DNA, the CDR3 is TGTGCCAGTACCCCGGATGGGCAGGGGGCTAAGGCGTCGCAGTATTTT.